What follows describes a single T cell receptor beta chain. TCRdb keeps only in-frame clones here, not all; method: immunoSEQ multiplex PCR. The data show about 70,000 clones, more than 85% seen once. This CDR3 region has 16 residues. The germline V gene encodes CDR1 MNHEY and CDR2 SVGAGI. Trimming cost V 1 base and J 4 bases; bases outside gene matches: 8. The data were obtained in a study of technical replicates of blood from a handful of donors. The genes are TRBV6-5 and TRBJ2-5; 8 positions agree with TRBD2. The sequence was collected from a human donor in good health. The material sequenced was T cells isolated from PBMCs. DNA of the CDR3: TGTGCCAGCAGTTACTTACTCACGGGAGGGGGAGAGACCCAGTACTTC. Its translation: CASSYLLTGGGETQYF.